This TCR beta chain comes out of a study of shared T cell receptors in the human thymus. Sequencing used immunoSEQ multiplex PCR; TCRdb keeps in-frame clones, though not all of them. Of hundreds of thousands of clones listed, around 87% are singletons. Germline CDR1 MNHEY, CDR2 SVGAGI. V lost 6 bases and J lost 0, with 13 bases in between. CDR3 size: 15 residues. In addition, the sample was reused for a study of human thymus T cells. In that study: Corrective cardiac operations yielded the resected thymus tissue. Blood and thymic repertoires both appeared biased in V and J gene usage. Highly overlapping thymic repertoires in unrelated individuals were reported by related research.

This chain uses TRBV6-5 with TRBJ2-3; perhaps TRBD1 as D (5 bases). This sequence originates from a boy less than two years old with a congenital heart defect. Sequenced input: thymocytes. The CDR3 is CASSSGCGSTDTQYF. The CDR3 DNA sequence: TGTGCCAGCAGCTCAGGGTGTGGGAGCACAGATACGCAGTATTTT.